This T cell receptor beta chain was profiled in a study of blood T cell repertoires in COVID-19 (dated by TCRdb to the early 2020s). For the wider study: Samples from collaborators originated in the United States, Italy and Spain and spanned both the acute and convalescent phases of COVID-19. The prospective study material was composed of cDNA or gDNA derived from T cells, B-cell-depleted T cells, or PBMCs. Subjects who had been exposed to COVID-19, were actively infected with it, or had recovered from it provided the deeply sampled blood TCRbeta repertoires that made up the dataset. The repertoires were released in a freely available public database meant as a resource for research on the immune response to SARS-CoV-2. Samples came from the ongoing ImmuneRACE study (first 160 participants) plus 1,254 subjects from 6 global collaborators. Nearly every sample came with metadata listing a de-identified subject ID, COVID-19 status, age in years and sex. Where available, HLA class I and class II types were taken from metadata supplied by the sample provider and were not determined by assay-based typing.

CDR1 and CDR2 are drawn from the germline V gene (reference sequence): LGHDT, YNNKEL. V gives up 6 bases and J gives up 4 bases, and the segment between their germline ends measures 12 bases. Inclusive of the bounding cysteine and phenylalanine, the CDR3 is 13 residues long. Just the 39-base CDR3 DNA is kept, in frame starting at base 1. A second Seattle source provided samples from volunteer blood donors who had recovered from COVID-19. Each collaborating institution followed its own protocols to collect whole blood in K2EDTA tubes. For TCRbeta analysis, collaborator samples were shipped as frozen whole blood, as isolated PBMCs, or as DNA extracted from either sample type. The immunoSEQ Assay, a bias-controlled multiplex PCR, was used to amplify TCRbeta CDR3 regions from genomic DNA. As for the authors' bioinformatics: The number of nucleated cells in each sample was estimated from the amplification of reference gene primers within the assay. To quantify the absolute abundance of each unique TCRbeta CDR3 rearrangement, sequence reads were collapsed and filtered. For each sample, productive Simpson clonality was calculated by taking the square root of Simpson's diversity index across productive rearrangements. TCRdb holds this immuneACCESS table with in-frame rearrangements only. Some clones are missing; in checked studies, unresolved V genes explain under half, and the rest has no known cause. V and J calls plus clone size are reproduced from that table; the DNA served to infer D and trimming. The sample table lists fewer than 200,000 clones, about 91% of them with a count of one. Jointly, the top ten make up about 3.9% of the sample.

Results and caveats for the whole study, not just this receptor: The amount of clinical and demographic metadata varied by source and participant and was provided uncurated.

Of note for this clone: The antigen this receptor binds is unknown. No base qualities exist here, and no much larger clone lies one base off it.

The specimen was peripheral blood. The TCR comes from an older woman who had recovered from COVID-19. This chain joins TRBV3-1 (or the pseudogene TRBV3-2) to TRBJ1-2, with a weak D call of TRBD1 (6 bases match). CDR3 region: CASRTGPGYGYTF. The bases read TGTGCCAGCAGAACAGGGCCTGGCTATGGCTACACCTTC.